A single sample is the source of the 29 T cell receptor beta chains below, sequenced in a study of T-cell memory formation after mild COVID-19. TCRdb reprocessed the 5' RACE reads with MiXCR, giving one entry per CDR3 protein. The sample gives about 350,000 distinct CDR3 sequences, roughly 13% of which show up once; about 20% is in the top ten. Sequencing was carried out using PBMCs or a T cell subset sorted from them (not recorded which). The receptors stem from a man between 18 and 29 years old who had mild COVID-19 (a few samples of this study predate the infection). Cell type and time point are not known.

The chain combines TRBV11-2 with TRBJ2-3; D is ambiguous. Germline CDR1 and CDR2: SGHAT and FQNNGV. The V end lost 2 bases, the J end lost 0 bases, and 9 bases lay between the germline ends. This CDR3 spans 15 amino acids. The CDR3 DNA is TGTGCCAGCAGCTTAATTCCAGCCAGCACAGATACGCAGTATTTT. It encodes CASSLIPASTDTQYF.

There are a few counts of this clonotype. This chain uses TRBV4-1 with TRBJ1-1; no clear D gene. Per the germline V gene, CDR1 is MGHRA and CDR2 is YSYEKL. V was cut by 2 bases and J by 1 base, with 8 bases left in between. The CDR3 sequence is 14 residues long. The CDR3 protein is CASSQYIENTEAFF. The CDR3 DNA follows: TGCGCCAGCAGCCAATACATCGAGAACACTGAAGCTTTCTTT.

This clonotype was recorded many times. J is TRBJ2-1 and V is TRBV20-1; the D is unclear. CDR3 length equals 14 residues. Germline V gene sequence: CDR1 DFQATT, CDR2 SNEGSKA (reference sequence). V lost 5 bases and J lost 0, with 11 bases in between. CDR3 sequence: CSAPGGSSYNEQFF. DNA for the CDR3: TGCAGTGCTCCAGGCGGAAGCTCCTACAATGAGCAGTTCTTC.

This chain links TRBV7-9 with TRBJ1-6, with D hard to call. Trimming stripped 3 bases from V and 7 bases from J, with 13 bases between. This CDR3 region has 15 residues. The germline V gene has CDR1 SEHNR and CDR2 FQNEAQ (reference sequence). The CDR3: CASSFVGSGNSPLHF. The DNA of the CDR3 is TGTGCCAGCAGCTTCGTCGGCAGCGGGAATTCACCCCTCCACTTT.

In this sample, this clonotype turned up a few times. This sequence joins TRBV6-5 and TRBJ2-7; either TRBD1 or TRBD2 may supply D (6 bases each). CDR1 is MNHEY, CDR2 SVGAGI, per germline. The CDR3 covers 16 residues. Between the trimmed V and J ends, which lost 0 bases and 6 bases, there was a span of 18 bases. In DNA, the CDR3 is TGTGCCAGCAGTTACTCTACGGGGGCTACGGGACTCGAGCAGTACTTC. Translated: CASSYSTGATGLEQYF.

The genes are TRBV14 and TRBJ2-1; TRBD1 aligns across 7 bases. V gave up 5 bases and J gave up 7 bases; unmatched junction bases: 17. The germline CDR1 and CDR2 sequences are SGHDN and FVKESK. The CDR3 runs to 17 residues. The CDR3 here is CASSWRPTGLVRNEQFF. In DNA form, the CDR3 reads TGTGCCAGCAGCTGGCGTCCGACAGGGCTCGTGAGAAATGAGCAGTTCTTC.

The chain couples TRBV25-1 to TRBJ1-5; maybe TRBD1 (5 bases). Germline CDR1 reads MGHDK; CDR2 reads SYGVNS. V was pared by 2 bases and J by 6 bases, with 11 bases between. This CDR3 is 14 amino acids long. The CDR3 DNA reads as TGTGCCAGCAGTGAACGAGGGGCAGGTCAGCCCCAGCATTTT. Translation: CASSERGAGQPQHF. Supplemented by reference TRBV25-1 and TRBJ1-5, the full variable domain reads EADIYQTPRYLVIGTGKKITLECSQTMGHDKMYWYQQDPGMELHLIHYSYGVNSTEKGDLSSESTVSRIRTEHFPLTLESARPSHTSQYLCASSERGAGQPQHFGDGTRLSIL.

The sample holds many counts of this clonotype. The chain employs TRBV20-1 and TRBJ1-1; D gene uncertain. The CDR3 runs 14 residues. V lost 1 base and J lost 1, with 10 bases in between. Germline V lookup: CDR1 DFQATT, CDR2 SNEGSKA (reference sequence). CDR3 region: CSARGGPTNTEAFF. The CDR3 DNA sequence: TGCAGTGCTAGAGGAGGGCCCACGAACACTGAAGCTTTCTTT.

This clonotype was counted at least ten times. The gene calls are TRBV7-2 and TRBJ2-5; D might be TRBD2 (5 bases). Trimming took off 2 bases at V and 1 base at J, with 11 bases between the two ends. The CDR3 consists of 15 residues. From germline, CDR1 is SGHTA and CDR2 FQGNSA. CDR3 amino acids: CASSLWRRGQETQYF. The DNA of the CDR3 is TGTGCCAGCAGCTTATGGCGACGGGGCCAAGAGACCCAGTACTTC.

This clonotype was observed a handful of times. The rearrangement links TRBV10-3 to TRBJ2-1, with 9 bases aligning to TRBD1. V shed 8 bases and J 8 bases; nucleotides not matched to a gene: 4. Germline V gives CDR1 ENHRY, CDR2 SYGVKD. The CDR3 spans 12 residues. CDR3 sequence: CAIGTGTHEQFF. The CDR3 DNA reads TGTGCCATCGGGACAGGGACGCATGAGCAGTTCTTC.

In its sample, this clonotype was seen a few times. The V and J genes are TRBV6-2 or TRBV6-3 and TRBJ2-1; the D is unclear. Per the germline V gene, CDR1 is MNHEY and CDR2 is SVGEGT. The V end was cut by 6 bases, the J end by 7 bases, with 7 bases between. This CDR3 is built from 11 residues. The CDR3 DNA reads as TGTGCCAGCAGCGTCCGGAATGAGCAGTTCTTC. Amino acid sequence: CASSVRNEQFF.

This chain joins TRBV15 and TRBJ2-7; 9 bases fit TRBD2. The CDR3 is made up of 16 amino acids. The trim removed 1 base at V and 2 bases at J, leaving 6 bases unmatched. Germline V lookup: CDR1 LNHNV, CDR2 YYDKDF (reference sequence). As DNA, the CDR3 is TGTGCCACCAGCAGAGGAAGCGGGGGGCGAACCTACGAGCAGTACTTC. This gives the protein CATSRGSGGRTYEQYF.

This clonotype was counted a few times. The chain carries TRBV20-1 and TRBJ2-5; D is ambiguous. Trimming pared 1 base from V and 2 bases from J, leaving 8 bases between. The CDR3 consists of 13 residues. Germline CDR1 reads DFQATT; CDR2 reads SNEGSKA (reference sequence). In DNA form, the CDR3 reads TGCAGTGCTAGAGCTGGGCAGCAAGAGACCCAGTACTTC. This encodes CSARAGQQETQYF.

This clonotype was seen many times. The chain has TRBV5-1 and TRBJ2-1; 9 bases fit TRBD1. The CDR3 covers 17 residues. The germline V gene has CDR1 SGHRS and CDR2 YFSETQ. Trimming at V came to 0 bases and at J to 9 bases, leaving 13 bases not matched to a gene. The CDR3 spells CASSLGPLDRGLIEQFF. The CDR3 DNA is TGCGCCAGCAGCTTGGGACCTCTGGACAGGGGCCTTATTGAGCAGTTCTTC.

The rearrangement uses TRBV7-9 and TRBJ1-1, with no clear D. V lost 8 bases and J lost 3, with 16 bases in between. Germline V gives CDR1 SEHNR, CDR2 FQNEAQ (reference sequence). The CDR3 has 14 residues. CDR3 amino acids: CASQSRADHTEAFF. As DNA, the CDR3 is TGTGCCAGCCAATCGAGGGCAGACCACACTGAAGCTTTCTTT.

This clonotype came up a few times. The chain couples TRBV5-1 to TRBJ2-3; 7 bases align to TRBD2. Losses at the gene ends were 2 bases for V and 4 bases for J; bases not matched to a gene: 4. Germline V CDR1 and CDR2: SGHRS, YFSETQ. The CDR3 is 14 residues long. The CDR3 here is CASSLRGVADTQYF. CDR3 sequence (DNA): TGCGCCAGCAGCTTACGGGGGGTCGCAGATACGCAGTATTTT.

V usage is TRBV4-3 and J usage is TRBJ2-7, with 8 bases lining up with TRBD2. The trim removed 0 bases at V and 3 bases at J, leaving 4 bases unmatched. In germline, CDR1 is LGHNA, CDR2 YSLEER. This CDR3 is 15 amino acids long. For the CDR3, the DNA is TGCGCCAGCAGCCAAGAAGAACGGGGGGGCTACGAGCAGTACTTC. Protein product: CASSQEERGGYEQYF.

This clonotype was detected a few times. CDR3 amino acids: CASSSGTRGDTQYF. The CDR3 DNA reads TGCGCCAGCAGCAGTGGGACAAGAGGAGATACGCAGTATTTT. The chain uses TRBV5-1 and TRBJ2-3; tentatively, D is TRBD1 (6 bases). The CDR3 has 14 amino acids. Germline V gives CDR1 SGHRS, CDR2 YFSETQ. V was clipped by 4 bases and J by 5 bases, with 14 bases between them. The whole variable domain, remainder taken from reference TRBV5-1 and TRBJ2-3, is KAGVTQTPRYLIKTRGQQVTLSCSPISGHRSVSWYQQTPGQGLQFLFEYFSETQRNKGNFPGRFSGRQFSNSRSEMNVSTLELGDSALYLCASSSGTRGDTQYFGPGTRLTVL.

The CDR3 spells CASGAGTTDTDTQYF. CDR3 in DNA: TGTGCCAGCGGGGCCGGGACTACCGACACAGATACGCAGTATTTT. This chain links TRBV2 with TRBJ2-3; 7 nucleotides match TRBD2. The V gene end was trimmed by 8 bases and the J gene end by 2 bases; junction bases not matched to a gene: 10. This CDR3 has 15 residues. Germline CDR1 and CDR2: SNHLY and FYNNEI.

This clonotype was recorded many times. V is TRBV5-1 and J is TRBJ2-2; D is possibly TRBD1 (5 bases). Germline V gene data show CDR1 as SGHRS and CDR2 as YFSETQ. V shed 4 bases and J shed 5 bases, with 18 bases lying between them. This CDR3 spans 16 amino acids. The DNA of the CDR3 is TGCGCCAGCAGCCCCTCATCAGGGCAACCGACCGGGGAGCTGTTTTTT. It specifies CASSPSSGQPTGELFF. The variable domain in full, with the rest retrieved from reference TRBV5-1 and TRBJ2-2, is KAGVTQTPRYLIKTRGQQVTLSCSPISGHRSVSWYQQTPGQGLQFLFEYFSETQRNKGNFPGRFSGRQFSNSRSEMNVSTLELGDSALYLCASSPSSGQPTGELFFGEGSRLTVL.

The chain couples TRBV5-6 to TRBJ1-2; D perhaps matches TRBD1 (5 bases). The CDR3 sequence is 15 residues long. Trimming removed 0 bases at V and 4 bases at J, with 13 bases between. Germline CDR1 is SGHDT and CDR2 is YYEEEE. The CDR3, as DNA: TGTGCCAGCAGCTTGGGTCCGGGGGTTTCCTATGGCTACACCTTC. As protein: CASSLGPGVSYGYTF.

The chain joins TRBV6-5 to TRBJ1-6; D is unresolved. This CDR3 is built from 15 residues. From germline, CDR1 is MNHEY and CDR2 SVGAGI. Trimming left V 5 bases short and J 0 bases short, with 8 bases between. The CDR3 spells CASSTEGSYNSPLHF. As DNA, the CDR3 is TGTGCCAGCAGTACGGAGGGCTCCTATAATTCACCCCTCCACTTT.

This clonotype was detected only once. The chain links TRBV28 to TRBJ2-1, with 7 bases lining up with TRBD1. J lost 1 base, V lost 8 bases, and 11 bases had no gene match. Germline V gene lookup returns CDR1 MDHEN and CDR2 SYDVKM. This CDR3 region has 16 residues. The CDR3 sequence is CASDQPFRGSYNEQFF. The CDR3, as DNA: TGTGCCAGCGACCAACCATTCAGGGGGTCCTACAATGAGCAGTTCTTC.

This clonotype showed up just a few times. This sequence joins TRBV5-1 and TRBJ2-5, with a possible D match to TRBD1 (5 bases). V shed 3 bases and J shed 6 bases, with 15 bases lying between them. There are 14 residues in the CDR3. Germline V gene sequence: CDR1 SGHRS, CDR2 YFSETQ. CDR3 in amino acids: CASSSRTGYKTQYF. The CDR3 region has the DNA TGCGCCAGCAGCTCGAGAACAGGTTACAAGACCCAGTACTTC. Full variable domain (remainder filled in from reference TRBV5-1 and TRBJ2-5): KAGVTQTPRYLIKTRGQQVTLSCSPISGHRSVSWYQQTPGQGLQFLFEYFSETQRNKGNFPGRFSGRQFSNSRSEMNVSTLELGDSALYLCASSSRTGYKTQYFGPGTRLLVL.

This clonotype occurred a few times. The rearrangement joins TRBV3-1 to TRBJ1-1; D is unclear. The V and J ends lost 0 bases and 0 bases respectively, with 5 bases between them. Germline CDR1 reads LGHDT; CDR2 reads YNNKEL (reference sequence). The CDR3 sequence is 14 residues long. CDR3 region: CASSQDSLNTEAFF. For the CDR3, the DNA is TGTGCCAGCAGCCAAGACAGCCTGAACACTGAAGCTTTCTTT.

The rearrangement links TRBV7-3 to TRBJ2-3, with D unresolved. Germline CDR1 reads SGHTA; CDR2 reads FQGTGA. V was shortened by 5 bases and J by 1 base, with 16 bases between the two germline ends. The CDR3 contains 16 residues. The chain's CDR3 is CASSPTLDRGTDTQYF. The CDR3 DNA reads TGTGCCAGCAGCCCAACCTTGGATCGGGGCACAGATACGCAGTATTTT.

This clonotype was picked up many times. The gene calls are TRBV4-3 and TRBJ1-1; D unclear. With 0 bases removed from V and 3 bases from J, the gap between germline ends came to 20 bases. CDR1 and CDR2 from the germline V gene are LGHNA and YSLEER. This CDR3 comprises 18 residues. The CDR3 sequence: CASSQDGPTFDGDTEAFF. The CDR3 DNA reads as TGCGCCAGCAGCCAAGATGGACCGACCTTTGATGGGGACACTGAAGCTTTCTTT.

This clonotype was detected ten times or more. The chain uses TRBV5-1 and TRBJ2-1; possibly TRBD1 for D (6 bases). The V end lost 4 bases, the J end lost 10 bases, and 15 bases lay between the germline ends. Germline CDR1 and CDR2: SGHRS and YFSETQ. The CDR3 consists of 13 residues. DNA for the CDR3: TGCGCCAGCAGCACTGGAGCCGGGACAGAGCAGTTCTTC. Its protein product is CASSTGAGTEQFF.

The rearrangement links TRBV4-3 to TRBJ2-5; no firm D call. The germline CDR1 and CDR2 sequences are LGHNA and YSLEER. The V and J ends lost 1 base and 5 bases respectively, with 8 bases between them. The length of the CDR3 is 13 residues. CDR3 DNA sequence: TGCGCCAGCAGCCAAGCCGAAAGGGAGACCCAGTACTTC. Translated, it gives CASSQAERETQYF.